These 12 T cell receptor beta chains originate from one sample sequenced in a study of blood T cell repertoires in COVID-19. Sequenced by immunoSEQ multiplex PCR; TCRdb stores in-frame clones only, minus some. Counted here are about 100,000 clones, around 90% occurring once; the ten biggest clones make up around 6%. The sample consisted of peripheral blood. All receptors come from a human donor in a cohort sampled during active COVID-19.

V gene TRBV29-1 combines with J gene TRBJ1-2; D is undetermined. V shed 4 bases and J shed 8 bases, with 11 bases lying between them. CDR1 and CDR2 (germline): SQVTM, ANQGSEA. This CDR3 is 11 amino acids long. This CDR3 is CSVAGGGGYTF. The CDR3 DNA follows: TGCAGCGTTGCGGGTGGAGGGGGCTACACCTTC.

This CDR3 is CASSFGTGISYEQYF. CDR3 DNA sequence: TGTGCCAGCAGCTTTGGGACAGGGATCTCCTACGAGCAGTACTTC. The chain links TRBV7-9 to TRBJ2-7; 9 positions agree with TRBD1. The germline V gene encodes CDR1 SEHNR and CDR2 FQNEAQ (reference sequence). The CDR3 covers 15 residues. Unmatched junction bases numbered 3, after V lost 3 bases and J lost 0 bases.

The genes are TRBV28 and TRBJ2-2; a possible D gene is TRBD2 (5 bases). The CDR3 contains 14 residues. Looked up from germline, CDR1 is MDHEN and CDR2 is SYDVKM. Deletions cut 5 bases from V and 2 bases from J, with 9 bases between. Here the CDR3 reads CASSRAGNTGELFF. The CDR3 nucleotides are TGTGCCAGCAGTCGTGCGGGCAACACCGGGGAGCTGTTTTTT.

The chain couples TRBV10-2 to TRBJ1-1, with D possibly TRBD1 on 5 matching bases. The CDR3 covers 14 residues. CDR1 WSHSY and CDR2 SAAADI come from the germline V gene. Trimming left V 6 bases short and J 1 base short, with 12 bases between. The CDR3 reads CASRAGTRNTEAFF. The CDR3 coding sequence is TGCGCCAGCAGAGCAGGGACTAGGAACACTGAAGCTTTCTTT.

The chain couples TRBV3-1 (or the pseudogene TRBV3-2) to TRBJ2-1; no reliable D call. Per the germline V gene, CDR1 is LGHDT and CDR2 is YNNKEL (reference sequence). CDR3 size: 17 residues. Trimming removed 4 bases at V and 0 bases at J, with 16 bases between. The CDR3 sequence: CASSRPTGRSSYNEQFF. The CDR3 coding sequence is TGTGCCAGCAGCCGCCCCACTGGGCGTAGCTCCTACAATGAGCAGTTCTTC.

The chain carries TRBV18 and TRBJ1-5, with D possibly matching TRBD1 (5 bases). The CDR3 is 16 amino acids. Germline CDR1 KGHSH, CDR2 LQKENI. V lost 4 bases, J lost 5 bases, and 18 bases lay in between. The CDR3 coding sequence is TGTGCCAGCTCACTAGTCCCCGGGGGTGGGGATCAGCCCCAGCATTTT. Protein sequence: CASSLVPGGGDQPQHF.

V usage is TRBV4-3 and J usage is TRBJ1-2; tentative D call: TRBD1 (5 bases). The V gene's germline CDR1 is LGHNA and CDR2 YSLEER. Trimming took 0 bases from V and 14 from J, leaving 13 bases between them. This CDR3 has 12 amino acids. CDR3 coding DNA: TGCGCCAGCAGCCAAGATCCGAACAGGTGGACCTTC. Its protein is CASSQDPNRWTF.

V and J are TRBV5-6 and TRBJ2-2; 10 nucleotides match TRBD1. The V segment lost 4 bases and the J segment 4 bases; nucleotides outside the gene matches: 13. Germline assignment: CDR1 SGHDT and CDR2 YYEEEE. The CDR3 extends over 18 amino acids. In nucleotides, the CDR3 is TGTGCCAGCAGCACACGACAGGGGGCGTTTCTTAGCACCGGGGAGCTGTTTTTT. Residues: CASSTRQGAFLSTGELFF.

This clone was seen more than once but under ten times. The chain is built from TRBV4-2 and TRBJ2-7; 7 nucleotides match TRBD2. The V and J ends lost 4 bases and 3 bases, in that order; junction bases with no gene match: 9. Germline V gene sequence: CDR1 LGHNA, CDR2 YNFKEQ. CDR3 length equals 15 residues. CDR3 bases: TGTGCCAGCAGCCGAGAAGACGCTAGCGGCTACGAGCAGTACTTC. Residues: CASSREDASGYEQYF.

The chain combines TRBV5-1 with TRBJ2-2; 9 nucleotides agree with TRBD2. J gave up 7 bases and V 0 bases, and 4 bases lay outside the gene matches. Looked up from germline, CDR1 is SGHRS and CDR2 is YFSETQ. CDR3 length: 15 amino acids. The CDR3 DNA reads TGCGCCAGCAGCTTGGGAGGACTAGCGAGCGGGGAGCTGTTTTTT. This sequence encodes CASSLGGLASGELFF.

The chain is built from TRBV5-4 and TRBJ1-2, with 7 positions matching TRBD1. CDR1 is SGHNT and CDR2 is YYREEE in the germline V gene (reference sequence). CDR3 length: 17 amino acids. V was clipped by 4 bases and J by 0 bases; unmatched bases: 12. Written as DNA, the CDR3 is TGTGCCAGCAGCCAAGGACAGGCCCGCTCCCCTAACTATGGCTACACCTTC. Translating gives CASSQGQARSPNYGYTF.

This clone showed up just a few times. The J gene is TRBJ2-1, the V gene TRBV4-3; no definite D call. Trimming removed 0 bases at V and 7 bases at J, with 10 bases between. Germline V lookup: CDR1 LGHNA, CDR2 YSLEER. CDR3 length: 14 amino acids. The DNA of the CDR3 is TGCGCCAGCAGCCAAGATTTGGCTGTGAATGAGCAGTTCTTC. Translation: CASSQDLAVNEQFF.